The entry below gives a single T cell receptor (beta chain) sequence along with its context. A junction end diverges from the germline sequence, so it may reflect a read error. Then a second PCR, running about 6 to 12 cycles, was carried out with a sample-barcoded 5' primer and a J-beta primer mix. A template-switch adaptor with 12 random nucleotides tagged each cDNA molecule. TCRdb processed the 5' RACE reads anew with MiXCR; each CDR3 protein has one entry. Among 1 million to 1.2 million distinct CDR3 sequences listed, 35% to 45% were seen once. This sample is part of a study of blood T cells in healthy people across ages. This CDR3 is 13 amino acids long. Per germline, CDR1 DFQATT and CDR2 SNEGSKA (reference sequence). Total RNA, at least 5 micrograms per sample, came from PBMCs.

This clonotype was obtained from a man aged 18 to 29 in good health. The specimen sequenced was blood. The rearrangement uses TRBV20-1 and TRBJ2-2; tentatively, D is TRBD2 (5 bases). The CDR3 region has the DNA TGCAGTGCTAGAGAACTAGACACGGGGGAGCTGTTTTTT. This codes for CSARELDTGELFF.